The present entry profiles one TCR beta chain with its context. The sample belongs to a study of T cell changes during pregnancy in multiple sclerosis. Sequencing used immunoSEQ multiplex PCR; TCRdb keeps in-frame clones, though not all of them. The sample has about 120,000 clones; over 85% are singletons. CDR3 length: 15 amino acids. The sample was peripheral blood, taken before pregnancy. The clonotype originates from a female donor with multiple sclerosis, enrolled in a pregnancy study. The rearrangement links TRBV12-2 to TRBJ2-5; TRBD1 is the table's D call, not checked against the DNA. TRBV12-2 is noted as a pseudogene. The CDR3 reads CASRLADRDGETQYF. CDR3 sequence (DNA): TGTGCAAGTCGCTTAGCCGACAGGGATGGCGAGACCCAGTACTTC.